This T cell receptor beta chain was captured by sequencing in a study of T cell responses to AZD1222 COVID-19 vaccine. For the study at large: Second doses that came at about 4 or about 12 weeks were put together. Overall study results and limits: The donors showed a predominance of white British ancestry and of females, with possible underestimation of clonal diversity.

Clones were read by immunoSEQ multiplex PCR, and TCRdb kept only the in-frame ones, dropping some. Of 100,000 to 110,000 clones detected, 87% appear once; the ten largest clones hold around 15%. For this clone: Its antigen is still unknown.

Germline CDR1 reads MNHNS; CDR2 reads SASEGT. The CDR3 is 15 residues long. V gave up 3 bases and J gave up 2 bases, with 11 bases separating them. Here the sequenced sample was peripheral blood, taken on day 0 of AZD1222 vaccination. The chain is built from TRBV6-1 and TRBJ1-3; D remains unclear. The receptor's source is an adult in good health. CDR3 residues: CASSDSPFAGNTIYF. The CDR3 DNA reads as TGTGCCAGCAGTGATTCCCCTTTCGCTGGAAACACCATATATTTT.